This T cell receptor (beta chain) comes out of a study of T cells after yellow fever vaccination. The table lists this clonotype with many counts. Researchers made TCR cDNA using 5'RACE template switching, and this step added a universal primer site and UMIs. TCRdb fed the 5' RACE reads into MiXCR, producing one record per CDR3 protein. The sample lists hundreds of thousands of distinct CDR3 sequences, 9.5% to 15% seen once, with 2.5% to 4% in the top ten. The CDR3 is made up of 18 amino acids. V trimming: 3 bases; J trimming: 1 base; junction bases outside the gene matches: 10. CDR1 is LNHNV and CDR2 is YYDKDF in the germline V gene (reference sequence).

This receptor was obtained from a young man who received the YFV17D yellow fever vaccine. Specimen: CD4+ T cells sorted from PBMCs, collected 15 days after the yellow fever booster vaccination. J is TRBJ2-5 and V is TRBV15; 11 bases are a match to TRBD1. The CDR3 DNA sequence: TGTGCCACCAGCAGCGACTTGAGGACAGGGGGCATCCAAGAGACCCAGTACTTC. It codes for CATSSDLRTGGIQETQYF.